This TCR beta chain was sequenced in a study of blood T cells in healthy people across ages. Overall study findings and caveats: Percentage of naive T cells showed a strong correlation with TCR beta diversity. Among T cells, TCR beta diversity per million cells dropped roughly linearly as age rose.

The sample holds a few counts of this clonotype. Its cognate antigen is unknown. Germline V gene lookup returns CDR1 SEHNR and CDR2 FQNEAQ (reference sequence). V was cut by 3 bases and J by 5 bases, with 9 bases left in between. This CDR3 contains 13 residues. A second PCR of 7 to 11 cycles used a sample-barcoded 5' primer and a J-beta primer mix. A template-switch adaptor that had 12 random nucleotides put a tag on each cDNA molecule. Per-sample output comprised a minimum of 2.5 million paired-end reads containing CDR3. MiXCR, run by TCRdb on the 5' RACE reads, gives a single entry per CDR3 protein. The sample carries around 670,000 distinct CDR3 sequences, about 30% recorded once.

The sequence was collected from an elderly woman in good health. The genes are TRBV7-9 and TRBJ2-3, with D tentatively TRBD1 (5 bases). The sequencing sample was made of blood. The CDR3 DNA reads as TGTGCCAGCAGCTTCCTCCAGGGAGATACGCAGTATTTT. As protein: CASSFLQGDTQYF. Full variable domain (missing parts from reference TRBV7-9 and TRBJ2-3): DTGVSQNPRHKITKRGQNVTFRCDPISEHNRLYWYRQTLGQGPEFLTYFQNEAQLEKSRLLSDRFSAERPKGSFSTLEIQRTEQGDSAMYLCASSFLQGDTQYFGPGTRLTVL.